These T cell receptor beta chains were read from a single sample in a study of blood T cell repertoires in COVID-19. The repertoire was sequenced with immunoSEQ multiplex PCR; TCRdb's copy has only in-frame clones and lacks some. The table includes a few hundred thousand clones, roughly 81% detected once. Sequencing input: peripheral blood. The receptors stem from a man aged 45-65 years who had recovered from COVID-19. The CDR3 runs from the conserved cysteine through the conserved F or W. The order of the fields is V gene, D gene, clone size, J gene, CDR3 DNA, CDR3 protein. The D gene is left open where the match is weak. Some rows have no size entry. The others give once, few or many, or a class for an expanded clone.

v_gene: TRBV5-1; d_gene: TRBD1; abundance: .; j_gene: TRBJ2-1; CDR3nt: TGCGCCAGCAGGGCCGGGACAGGGGCCTACAATGAGCAGTTCTTC; CDR3aa: CASRAGTGAYNEQFF
v_gene: TRBV5-1; d_gene: .; abundance: .; j_gene: TRBJ1-3; CDR3nt: TGCGCCAGCAGCTTGGCCTTAGGCGGCTCTGGAAACACCATATATTTT; CDR3aa: CASSLALGGSGNTIYF
v_gene: TRBV7-2; d_gene: TRBD2; abundance: .; j_gene: TRBJ2-7; CDR3nt: TGTGCCAGCAGCTTACGGACTAGCGAGACCTACGAGCAGTACTTC; CDR3aa: CASSLRTSETYEQYF
v_gene: TRBV11-2; d_gene: TRBD2; abundance: once; j_gene: TRBJ2-7; CDR3nt: TGTGCCAGCAGCTTACCACTAGCGGGAGGCGAGCAGTACTTC; CDR3aa: CASSLPLAGGEQYF
v_gene: TRBV5-4; d_gene: .; abundance: .; j_gene: TRBJ1-2; CDR3nt: TGTGCCAGCAGCCCCGGGGGTGGTGGGAACTATGGCTACACCTTC; CDR3aa: CASSPGGGGNYGYTF
v_gene: TRBV28; d_gene: .; abundance: once; j_gene: TRBJ1-1; CDR3nt: TGTGCCAGCAGTTTGGGGGGGGCTTTTAACACTGAAGCTTTCTTT; CDR3aa: CASSLGGAFNTEAFF
v_gene: TRBV21-1; d_gene: .; abundance: .; j_gene: TRBJ2-2; CDR3nt: TGTGCCAGCAGCAAAGTTCGGGGAACCGGGGAGCTGTTTTTT; CDR3aa: CASSKVRGTGELFF
v_gene: TRBV18; d_gene: TRBD1; abundance: .; j_gene: TRBJ1-5; CDR3nt: TGTGCCAGCTCACCAGGGACAGGGAATCAGCCCCAGCATTTT; CDR3aa: CASSPGTGNQPQHF
v_gene: TRBV18; d_gene: TRBD2; abundance: .; j_gene: TRBJ2-1; CDR3nt: TGTGCCAGCTCACCCCAGTTGCCTAGCGGGAGAACCTACAATGAGCAGTTCTTC; CDR3aa: CASSPQLPSGRTYNEQFF
v_gene: TRBV24-1; d_gene: TRBD1; abundance: once; j_gene: TRBJ1-1; CDR3nt: TGTGCCACCAGTGATTTCAGGACAGGGATTAACACTGAAGCTTTCTTT; CDR3aa: CATSDFRTGINTEAFF
v_gene: TRBV3-1/TRBV3-2; d_gene: .; abundance: .; j_gene: TRBJ2-1; CDR3nt: TGTGCCAGCAGCCAAGGCCCGGGGAGGAAGGGATCCTACAATGAGCAGTTCTTC; CDR3aa: CASSQGPGRKGSYNEQFF
v_gene: TRBV21-1; d_gene: .; abundance: .; j_gene: TRBJ2-2; CDR3nt: TGTGCCAGCCACTCTCCCGCGAGCGGGGAGCTGTTTTTT; CDR3aa: CASHSPASGELFF
v_gene: TRBV5-1; d_gene: .; abundance: .; j_gene: TRBJ2-5; CDR3nt: TGCGCCAGCAGCTTGGCCGCCGGTGCCCAGTACTTC; CDR3aa: CASSLAAGAQYF
v_gene: TRBV5-1; d_gene: .; abundance: few; j_gene: TRBJ1-5; CDR3nt: TGCGCCAGCAGCTTGGGAGTTAGTGATCAGCCCCAGCATTTT; CDR3aa: CASSLGVSDQPQHF
v_gene: TRBV23-1; d_gene: .; abundance: .; j_gene: TRBJ2-1; CDR3nt: TGCGCCAGCAGTCAACCTGATTGGGCCCCGCTTTACAATGAGCAGTTCTTC; CDR3aa: CASSQPDWAPLYNEQFF
v_gene: TRBV19; d_gene: TRBD2; abundance: once; j_gene: TRBJ2-1; CDR3nt: TGTGCCAGTAGTATATATAGGCTAGCGGGAGTTGATGAGCAGTTCTTC; CDR3aa: CASSIYRLAGVDEQFF
v_gene: TRBV2; d_gene: .; abundance: .; j_gene: TRBJ1-5; CDR3nt: TGTGCCAGCAAGGGAGGGAGTCAGCCCCAGCATTTT; CDR3aa: CASKGGSQPQHF
v_gene: TRBV24-1; d_gene: .; abundance: .; j_gene: TRBJ1-2; CDR3nt: TGTGCCACCAGTGACGCCCCCGCAGGGGACAAAGGCTACACCTTC; CDR3aa: CATSDAPAGDKGYTF
v_gene: TRBV10-2; d_gene: TRBD2; abundance: once; j_gene: TRBJ2-5; CDR3nt: TGCGCCAGCAGGGGACTAGGGCAAGAGACCCAGTACTTC; CDR3aa: CASRGLGQETQYF